The 13 T cell receptor beta chains given below trace back to one sample, sequenced in a study of T cells in Graves' hyperthyroidism and ophthalmopathy. The source material, RNA transcripts, was used to amplify TCR beta CDR3 regions. RT-PCR in the first round (using the HTBI primer set) targeted the TCR CDR3. One entry per CDR3 protein results from TCRdb running MiXCR on the multiplex PCR reads. The profile shows a few hundred thousand distinct CDR3 sequences, 15% to 18% of them singletons. The sample consisted of blood. These TCRs come from a young woman with Graves' hyperthyroidism that later progressed to Graves' ophthalmopathy.

In its sample, this clonotype was seen a few times. The rearrangement joins TRBV7-9 to TRBJ1-6; 8 positions agree with TRBD1. Germline CDR1 and CDR2: SEHNR and FQNEAQ (reference sequence). The CDR3 extends over 17 amino acids. With 0 bases clipped from V and 7 bases from J, the junction kept 8 bases outside the gene matches. The DNA of the CDR3 is TGTGCCAGCAGCTTAGCTACACTCCAGGGGGCGAATTCACCCCTCCACTTT. It specifies CASSLATLQGANSPLHF.

This clonotype was seen many times. The chain has TRBV11-2 and TRBJ2-5; 8 bases match TRBD1. Looked up from germline, CDR1 is SGHAT and CDR2 is FQNNGV. V was clipped by 1 base and J by 2 bases; unmatched bases: 6. The CDR3 runs 16 residues. The CDR3 nucleotides read TGTGCCAGCAGCTTAGTTCCAGGGGGCGGGCAAGAGACCCAGTACTTC. It yields the protein CASSLVPGGGQETQYF.

There are many counts of this clonotype. This chain links TRBV7-2 with TRBJ2-7; TRBD1 is a possible D gene (6 bases). The CDR3 has 16 amino acids. Trimming took off 0 bases at V and 0 bases at J, with 12 bases between the two ends. From germline, CDR1 is SGHTA and CDR2 FQGNSA. CDR3 sequence (DNA): TGTGCCAGCAGCTTAGCAGGGGGTGCAAGCTCCTACGAGCAGTACTTC. It yields the protein CASSLAGGASSYEQYF.

This clonotype was seen ten or more times. The chain combines TRBV27 with TRBJ2-3; D is uncertain. V shed 6 bases and J shed 2 bases, with 12 bases lying between them. Germline lookup yields CDR1 MNHEY and CDR2 SMNVEV (reference sequence). The length of the CDR3 is 14 residues. This chain's CDR3 is CASRIFGHTDTQYF. The CDR3 DNA follows: TGTGCCAGCAGAATCTTTGGCCACACAGATACGCAGTATTTT.

The rearrangement uses TRBV24-1 and TRBJ2-4; the D is unclear. Trimming removed 3 bases from V and 4 bases from J, with 12 bases in between. This CDR3 spans 15 amino acids. The germline V gene has CDR1 KGHDR and CDR2 SFDVKD. CDR3 loop: CATSDGDGLKNIQYF. CDR3 DNA: TGTGCCACCAGTGATGGTGACGGTTTAAAAAACATTCAGTACTTC.

This clonotype has only a few counts. This chain uses TRBV5-1 with TRBJ2-7; TRBD2 matches 9 bases. The junction had 7 bases not matched to a gene; V was cut back by 4 bases and J by 5 bases. Germline loops: CDR1 SGHRS, CDR2 YFSETQ. This CDR3 contains 14 residues. CDR3 nucleotides: TGCGCCAGCAGCAGAGCGGGAGGACGAGACGAGCAGTACTTC. It translates to CASSRAGGRDEQYF.

This clonotype was detected many times. The rearrangement links TRBV24-1 to TRBJ2-7; no reliable D call. CDR1 is KGHDR, CDR2 SFDVKD, per germline. Trimming cost V 9 bases and J 0 bases, with 17 bases left between them. The CDR3 is 15 residues long. The CDR3 spells CATFHVPHLSYEQYF. The CDR3 DNA sequence: TGTGCCACCTTCCACGTCCCCCACCTCTCCTACGAGCAGTACTTC.

This chain joins TRBV24-1 and TRBJ1-3; D gene unclear. Germline values: CDR1 KGHDR, CDR2 SFDVKD. Trimming removed 3 bases at V and 8 bases at J, with 10 bases between. CDR3 length: 13 residues. The CDR3 region is CATSDHEGDTIYF. Written as DNA, the CDR3 is TGTGCCACCAGTGATCATGAGGGAGACACCATATATTTT.

Ten or more counts support this clonotype. This rearrangement joins TRBV2 to TRBJ2-7, with a possible D match to TRBD1 (5 bases). Trimming took off 11 bases at V and 2 bases at J, with 13 bases between the two ends. The germline gives CDR1 SNHLY, CDR2 FYNNEI. This CDR3 has 12 amino acids. CDR3 sequence reads: CAGVRETYEQYF. The CDR3 DNA sequence: TGTGCCGGAGTCAGGGAAACCTACGAGCAGTACTTC.

This clonotype was seen ten or more times. The chain couples TRBV20-1 to TRBJ2-1; 9 nucleotides align to TRBD2. The length of the CDR3 is 14 residues. The V gene's germline CDR1 is DFQATT and CDR2 SNEGSKA (reference sequence). V lost 6 bases to trimming and J lost 7 bases; unmatched junction nucleotides: 10. CDR3: CSALHSGSGNEQFF. CDR3 DNA: TGCAGTGCCCTACATAGCGGGAGTGGAAATGAGCAGTTCTTC.

The CDR3 sequence: CASSLDYGGPKTQYF. CDR3 nucleotide sequence: TGTGCCAGCAGCTTAGATTATGGGGGGCCGAAGACCCAGTACTTC. The chain joins TRBV7-9 to TRBJ2-5; D is possibly TRBD1 or TRBD2 (6 bases each). Germline V gene data show CDR1 as SEHNR and CDR2 as FQNEAQ (reference sequence). The V end lost 1 base, the J end lost 6 bases, and 15 bases lay between the germline ends. The length of the CDR3 is 15 residues. The variable domain in full, with the rest retrieved from reference TRBV7-9 and TRBJ2-5, is DTGVSQNPRHKITKRGQNVTFRCDPISEHNRLYWYRQTLGQGPEFLTYFQNEAQLEKSRLLSDRFSAERPKGSFSTLEIQRTEQGDSAMYLCASSLDYGGPKTQYFGPGTRLLVL.

In this sample, this clonotype turned up many times. The chain is built from TRBV5-1 and TRBJ2-3; the D is unclear. CDR3 length: 14 residues. The V end lost 0 bases, the J end lost 2 bases, and 7 bases lay between the germline ends. Germline CDR1 and CDR2: SGHRS and YFSETQ. The CDR3 DNA reads as TGCGCCAGCAGCTTGGCCGCCGACACAGATACGCAGTATTTT. Its protein product is CASSLAADTDTQYF.

This clonotype was recorded a few times. The chain is built from TRBV28 and TRBJ1-6; a weak D match, TRBD1 (5 bases). V gave up 4 bases and J gave up 0 bases, with 16 bases separating them. Germline V gene sequence: CDR1 MDHEN, CDR2 SYDVKM. The CDR3 sequence is 18 residues long. The CDR3 protein is CASSSIQVRSSYNSPLHF. Written as DNA, the CDR3 is TGTGCCAGCAGTTCAATACAGGTTCGGAGCTCCTATAATTCACCCCTCCACTTT.